What follows is one TCR beta chain and its context. The data belong to a study of blood T cell repertoires in COVID-19. Study in general: Spain, Italy and the United States supplied samples that represented acute and convalescent COVID-19.

Assay used: immunoSEQ multiplex PCR; TCRdb lists only in-frame clones, some missing. The sample yields 300,000 to 400,000 clones, about 90% seen once. Participant ages covered about 18 to 95 years across 24 US areas. The sequence was obtained from a woman in her thirties who had recovered from COVID-19. The source material was PBMCs or T cells enriched from blood (not recorded which).

The CDR3 DNA is TGTGCCAGCAGCCGGGACAGGGATAACTATGGCTACACCTTC. Protein: CASSRDRDNYGYTF. V usage is TRBV5-4 and J usage is TRBJ1-2; 9 bases align to TRBD1. The CDR3 sequence is 14 residues long. CDR1 is SGHNT, CDR2 YYREEE, per germline (reference sequence). Germline trimming cut 4 bases from V and 1 base from J; bases unmatched to any gene: 2. Variable domain in full (rest from reference TRBV5-4 and TRBJ1-2): ETGVTQSPTHLIKTRGQQVTLRCSSQSGHNTVSWYQQALGQGPQFIFQYYREEENGRGNFPPRFSGLQFPNYSSELNVNALELDDSALYLCASSRDRDNYGYTFGSGTRLTVV.